The 25 T cell receptor beta chains below were found in one sample sequenced in a study of blood T cell repertoires in COVID-19. This table comes from immunoSEQ multiplex PCR, and its TCRdb copy is limited to in-frame clones, with some not included. The table records under 100,000 clones, approximately 80% of them present only once. Material: peripheral blood. Every receptor here comes from a woman in her 70s with active or convalescent COVID-19.

This rearrangement joins TRBV9 to TRBJ2-2; D is uncertain. Germline V CDR1 and CDR2: SGDLS, YYNGEE. The CDR3 length is 13 residues. V was clipped by 4 bases and J by 6 bases, with 10 bases between them. This CDR3 is CASSSRTPGELFF. The CDR3, as DNA: TGTGCCAGCAGCTCCCGTACACCCGGGGAGCTGTTTTTT.

This chain links TRBV18 with TRBJ1-6; TRBD1 aligns across 8 bases. Germline CDR1 KGHSH, CDR2 LQKENI. Trimming at V came to 6 bases and at J to 6 bases, leaving 7 bases not matched to a gene. The CDR3 length is 15 residues. CDR3 protein: CASSPGQGGNSPLHF. The CDR3 coding sequence is TGTGCCAGCTCCCCTGGACAGGGTGGTAATTCACCCCTCCACTTT. The full variable domain, rest sourced from reference TRBV18 and TRBJ1-6, is NAGVMQNPRHLVRRRGQEARLRCSPMKGHSHVYWYRQLPEEGLKFMVYLQKENIIDESGMPKERFSAEFPKEGPSILRIQQVVRGDSAAYFCASSPGQGGNSPLHFGNGTRLTVT.

The chain joins TRBV27 to TRBJ2-1; 11 bases map to TRBD1. CDR3 length: 17 amino acids. Germline CDR1 is MNHEY and CDR2 is SMNVEV (reference sequence). Trimming took 7 bases from V and 3 from J; bases not matched to a gene: 11. The CDR3 DNA reads TGTGCCAGCATGGGACAGGGGGGCTGGGACCACTACAATGAGCAGTTCTTC. The encoded protein is CASMGQGGWDHYNEQFF.

The gene calls are TRBV7-9 and TRBJ2-1; a weak D match, TRBD2 (5 bases). V was cut by 11 bases and J by 0 bases, with 14 bases left in between. This CDR3 comprises 14 residues. Germline V lookup: CDR1 SEHNR, CDR2 FQNEAQ (reference sequence). The CDR3 DNA reads TGTGCCGGTAGCCGGGGTAGCTCCTACAATGAGCAGTTCTTC. Translating gives CAGSRGSSYNEQFF.

The chain has TRBV4-2 and TRBJ2-4; D is perhaps TRBD2 (6 bases). V was cut by 0 bases and J by 2 bases, with 8 bases left in between. Germline-derived CDR1 and CDR2 are LGHNA and YNFKEQ. This CDR3 has 15 amino acids. The CDR3 DNA reads TGTGCCAGCAGCCAAGATCGGGGGACCAAAAACATTCAGTACTTC. Residues: CASSQDRGTKNIQYF.

This rearrangement joins TRBV4-2 to TRBJ2-5; no firm D call. CDR1 LGHNA and CDR2 YNFKEQ come from the germline V gene. Trimming removed 1 base from V and 7 bases from J, with 10 bases in between. The CDR3 spans 13 residues. Written as DNA, the CDR3 is TGTGCCAGCAGCCAAGGGCTTTCTGTGACCCAGTACTTC. Its translation: CASSQGLSVTQYF.

In this sample, this clone turned up once. This rearrangement joins TRBV6-5 to TRBJ1-3, with a weak D call TRBD1 (6 bases). V gave up 9 bases and J gave up 0 bases, with 15 bases separating them. CDR3 length: 15 amino acids. CDR1 MNHEY and CDR2 SVGAGI come from the germline V gene. CDR3 amino acids: CASSGTRSSGNTIYF. In DNA form, the CDR3 reads TGTGCCAGTTCCGGGACAAGGTCCTCTGGAAACACCATATATTTT.

The chain combines TRBV11-2 with TRBJ2-5, with 12 bases matching TRBD2. J lost 2 bases, V lost 2 bases, and 6 bases had no gene match. Looked up from germline, CDR1 is SGHAT and CDR2 is FQNNGV. The CDR3 spans 17 residues. CDR3 protein: CASSLSGLAGGQETQYF. The DNA of the CDR3 is TGTGCCAGCAGCTTATCGGGCCTAGCGGGGGGGCAAGAGACCCAGTACTTC.

The CDR3 DNA sequence: TGCGCCAGCAGTCATGAGATTCGGGATGGCTACACCTTC. This gives the protein CASSHEIRDGYTF. The J gene is TRBJ1-2, the V gene TRBV23-1; no clear D. TRBV23-1 is marked as an open reading frame, function uncertain. This CDR3 comprises 13 residues. Trimming removed 3 bases at V and 6 bases at J, with 11 bases between.

The chain recombines TRBV6-5 with TRBJ1-5, with D maybe TRBD1 (5 bases). The V and J ends lost 8 bases and 7 bases respectively, with 9 bases between them. In germline, CDR1 is MNHEY, CDR2 SVGAGI. This CDR3 contains 11 residues. Here the CDR3 reads CASGGVQPQHF. Written as DNA, the CDR3 is TGTGCCAGCGGGGGGGTACAGCCCCAGCATTTT.

The CDR3 DNA sequence: TGCGCCAGCAGCCAAGGCGGGGGGGTCATTTATGGCTACACCTTC. Translating gives CASSQGGGVIYGYTF. The V and J genes are TRBV4-1 and TRBJ1-2; tentative D call: TRBD1 (5 bases). Trimming pared 1 base from V and 5 bases from J, leaving 14 bases between. Germline CDR1 MGHRA, CDR2 YSYEKL. This CDR3 is 15 amino acids long.

This chain joins TRBV27 and TRBJ1-1; 9 bases map to TRBD1. CDR1 is MNHEY, CDR2 SMNVEV, per germline (reference sequence). The CDR3 consists of 14 residues. V dropped 5 bases and J dropped 7; count of bases not matched to a gene: 8. For the CDR3, the DNA is TGTGCCAGCAGTACCTCCGGGACAGGGTTTGAAGCTTTCTTT. It codes for CASSTSGTGFEAFF.

The chain has TRBV2 and TRBJ1-6; 7 bases are shared with TRBD1. There are 14 residues in the CDR3. V lost 6 bases, J lost 13 bases, and 12 bases stayed unmatched. Germline values: CDR1 SNHLY, CDR2 FYNNEI. The CDR3 DNA reads as TGTGCCAGCAGGGCAAGGACAGGTCCATCGCCCCTCCACTTT. It is translated as CASRARTGPSPLHF.

This clone came up a few times. The V and J genes are TRBV10-2 and TRBJ1-1; D is perhaps TRBD1 (5 bases). Trimming cost V 6 bases and J 1 base, with 12 bases left between them. This CDR3 contains 14 residues. Germline CDR1 reads WSHSY; CDR2 reads SAAADI. DNA of the CDR3: TGCGCCAGCAGCTGGACATGGGGGAACACTGAAGCTTTCTTT. Its translation is CASSWTWGNTEAFF.

This rearrangement joins TRBV11-2 to TRBJ2-1, with 8 bases that match TRBD2. CDR1 is SGHAT and CDR2 is FQNNGV in the germline V gene. The CDR3 is made up of 15 amino acids. V shed 2 bases, J shed 4 bases, and the junction held 4 bases outside the gene matches. The CDR3, as DNA: TGTGCCAGCAGCTTAACAGCGGGGGCTTACAATGAGCAGTTCTTC. Protein sequence: CASSLTAGAYNEQFF.

This chain connects TRBV7-2 to TRBJ2-3; 9 nucleotides match TRBD2. The germline CDR1 and CDR2 sequences are SGHTA and FQGNSA. The junction had 1 base not matched to a gene; V was cut back by 2 bases and J by 1 base. There are 15 residues in the CDR3. CDR3 in amino acids: CASSLSGGRTDTQYF. CDR3 coding DNA: TGTGCCAGCAGCTTAAGCGGGGGGCGCACAGATACGCAGTATTTT.

The chain employs TRBV11-2 and TRBJ2-1, with 7 bases identical to TRBD2. Trimming at V came to 0 bases and at J to 5 bases, leaving 1 base not matched to a gene. Germline CDR1 and CDR2: SGHAT and FQNNGV. The CDR3 is made up of 14 amino acids. DNA of the CDR3: TGTGCCAGCAGCTTAGATCGGGGGGACAATGAGCAGTTCTTC. Its protein product is CASSLDRGDNEQFF. The full variable domain, its missing parts supplied by reference TRBV11-2 and TRBJ2-1, is EAGVAQSPRYKIIEKRQSVAFWCNPISGHATLYWYQQILGQGPKLLIQFQNNGVVDDSQLPKDRFSAERLKGVDSTLKIQPAKLEDSAVYLCASSLDRGDNEQFFGPGTRLTVL.

The V gene is TRBV7-2, the J gene TRBJ1-4, with TRBD1 identical over 10 bases. CDR3 size: 16 residues. V lost 4 bases to trimming and J lost 9 bases; unmatched junction nucleotides: 11. Germline values: CDR1 SGHTA, CDR2 FQGNSA. The CDR3: CASSSGLRDRGQKLFF. The CDR3, as DNA: TGTGCCAGCAGCTCAGGGCTCCGGGACAGGGGTCAAAAACTGTTTTTT.

The rearrangement uses TRBV10-3 and TRBJ1-2; a possible D gene is TRBD1 (5 bases). Germline V gives CDR1 ENHRY, CDR2 SYGVKD. V lost 3 bases and J 4 bases, leaving 18 bases between the germline ends. CDR3 length: 16 residues. The CDR3 spells CAISDSRSRGGYGYTF. Here the CDR3 DNA reads TGTGCCATCAGTGATTCAAGATCAAGGGGCGGCTATGGCTACACCTTC.

This clone was seen a single time. The genes are TRBV27 and TRBJ2-7; the D gene is possibly TRBD1 (5 bases). The CDR3 is made up of 13 amino acids. V lost 5 bases to trimming and J lost 0 bases, with 8 bases between them. Looked up from germline, CDR1 is MNHEY and CDR2 is SMNVEV (reference sequence). The chain's CDR3 is CASSPRVSYEQYF. CDR3 DNA sequence: TGTGCCAGCAGTCCCAGGGTCTCCTACGAGCAGTACTTC.

The V gene is TRBV11-2, the J gene TRBJ1-1; the match to TRBD1 covers 8 bases. Germline assignment: CDR1 SGHAT and CDR2 FQNNGV. The trim removed 1 base at V and 10 bases at J, leaving 11 bases unmatched. This CDR3 spans 15 amino acids. CDR3 region: CASSLVGQGAIGAFF. The CDR3 nucleotides read TGTGCCAGCAGCTTAGTTGGGCAGGGGGCTATAGGAGCTTTCTTT.

The chain uses TRBV2 and TRBJ2-1, with TRBD2 identical over 12 bases. With 3 bases clipped from V and 4 bases from J, the junction kept 1 base outside the gene matches. The CDR3 runs to 15 residues. The germline V gene encodes CDR1 SNHLY and CDR2 FYNNEI. CDR3 DNA sequence: TGTGCCAGCAGTGACACTAGCGGGGGGTACAATGAGCAGTTCTTC. Protein product: CASSDTSGGYNEQFF.

This sequence joins TRBV7-2 and TRBJ2-2; 7 nucleotides line up with TRBD1. The germline V gene encodes CDR1 SGHTA and CDR2 FQGNSA. The CDR3 is 14 residues long. Unmatched junction bases numbered 2, after V lost 7 bases and J lost 0 bases. DNA of the CDR3: TGTGCCAGCAAAGGACAGGCGAACACCGGGGAGCTGTTTTTT. It is translated as CASKGQANTGELFF. The variable domain in full, completed from reference TRBV7-2 and TRBJ2-2, reads GAGVSQSPSNKVTEKGKDVELRCDPISGHTALYWYRQSLGQGLEFLIYFQGNSAPDKSGLPSDRFSAERTGGSVSTLTIQRTQQEDSAVYLCASKGQANTGELFFGEGSRLTVL.

The DNA of the CDR3 is TGTGCCAGCAGTTATGGGGGGTATACTGAAGCTTTCTTT. The encoded protein is CASSYGGYTEAFF. V usage is TRBV6-2 or TRBV6-3 and J usage is TRBJ1-1; possibly TRBD1 for D (5 bases). Trimming shortened V by 3 bases and J by 5 bases, and 10 bases separated the two germline ends. Germline CDR1 is MNHEY and CDR2 is SVGEGT. CDR3 length: 13 residues.

The rearrangement joins TRBV28 to TRBJ2-7; 8 bases map to TRBD1. J was trimmed by 2 bases and V by 6 bases; bases with no gene match: 9. Germline assignment: CDR1 MDHEN and CDR2 SYDVKM. CDR3 length equals 15 residues. DNA for the CDR3: TGTGCCAGCAGCACCCCAGGGGGCGCGACCTACGAGCAGTACTTC. It is translated as CASSTPGGATYEQYF.